This T cell receptor (beta chain) appears in the sequencing data of a study of human T cells and chemical hapten exposure. V lost 9 bases and J lost 1, with 18 bases in between. The germline V gene has CDR1 MNHEY and CDR2 SVGEGT. The CDR3 contains 15 residues. For the library, individual cDNA molecules each received unique molecular identifiers. TCRdb re-called the 5' RACE reads with MiXCR, one entry per CDR3 protein. The sample carries 95,000 to 120,000 distinct CDR3 sequences, 15% to 20% recorded once. Total RNA came from unfractionated whole blood. This clonotype came up a few times. The sequence was obtained from a human donor in good health. V and J are TRBV6-2 or TRBV6-3 and TRBJ1-1; weak D call: TRBD1 (6 bases). The CDR3 here is CASRGAVYENTEAFF. Here the CDR3 DNA reads TGTGCCAGTCGGGGGGCCGTTTATGAGAACACTGAAGCTTTCTTT.